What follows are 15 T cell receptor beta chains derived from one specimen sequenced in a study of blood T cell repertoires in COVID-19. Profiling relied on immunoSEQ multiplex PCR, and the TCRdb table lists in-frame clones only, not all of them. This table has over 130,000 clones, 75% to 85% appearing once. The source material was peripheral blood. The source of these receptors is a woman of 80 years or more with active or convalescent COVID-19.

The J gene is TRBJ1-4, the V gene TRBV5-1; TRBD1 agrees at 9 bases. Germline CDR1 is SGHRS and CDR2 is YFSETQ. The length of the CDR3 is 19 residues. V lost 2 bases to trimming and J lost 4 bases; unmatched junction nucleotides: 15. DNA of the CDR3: TGCGCCAGCAGCTTACCGGGACAGGGTACTTCTCCGGGTAATGAAAAACTGTTTTTT. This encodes CASSLPGQGTSPGNEKLFF.

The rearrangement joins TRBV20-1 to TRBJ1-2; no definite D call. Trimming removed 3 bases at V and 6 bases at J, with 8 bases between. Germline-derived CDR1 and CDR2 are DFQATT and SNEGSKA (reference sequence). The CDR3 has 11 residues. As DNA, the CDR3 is TGCAGTGCTAGGGAGATGGATGGCTACACCTTC. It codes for CSAREMDGYTF.

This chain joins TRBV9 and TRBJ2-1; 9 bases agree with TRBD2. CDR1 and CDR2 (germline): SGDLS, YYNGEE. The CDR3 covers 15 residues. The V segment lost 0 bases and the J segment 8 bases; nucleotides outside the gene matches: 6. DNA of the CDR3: TGTGCCAGCAGCGTAGTTAGCGGGGGTGGTGATGAGCAGTTCTTC. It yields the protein CASSVVSGGGDEQFF.

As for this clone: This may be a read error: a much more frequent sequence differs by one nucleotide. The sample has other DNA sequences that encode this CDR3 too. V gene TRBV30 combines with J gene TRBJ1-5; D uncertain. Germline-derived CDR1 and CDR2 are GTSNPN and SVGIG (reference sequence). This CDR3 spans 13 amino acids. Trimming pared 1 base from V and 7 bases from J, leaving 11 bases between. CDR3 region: CAWSGKSGQPQHF. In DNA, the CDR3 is TGTGCCTGGAGTGGTAAATCGGGGCAGCCCCAGCATTTT.

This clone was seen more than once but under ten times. The CDR3 sequence is CASNWGGGRGYTF. The CDR3 DNA reads TGTGCCAGCAACTGGGGGGGTGGACGAGGCTACACCTTC. The V call is TRBV5-8, the J call TRBJ1-2; D possibly corresponds to TRBD1 (5 bases). The CDR3 loop spans 13 amino acids. V lost 6 bases and J 8 bases, leaving 17 bases between the germline ends. Germline lookup yields CDR1 SGHTS and CDR2 YDEGEE.

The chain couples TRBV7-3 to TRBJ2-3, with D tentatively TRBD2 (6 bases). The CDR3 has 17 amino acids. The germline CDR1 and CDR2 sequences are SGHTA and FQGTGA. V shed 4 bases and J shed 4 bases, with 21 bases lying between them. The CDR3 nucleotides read TGTGCCAGCAGCTCGACGCTGCGGGGCCTAAAAGCAGATACGCAGTATTTT. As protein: CASSSTLRGLKADTQYF.

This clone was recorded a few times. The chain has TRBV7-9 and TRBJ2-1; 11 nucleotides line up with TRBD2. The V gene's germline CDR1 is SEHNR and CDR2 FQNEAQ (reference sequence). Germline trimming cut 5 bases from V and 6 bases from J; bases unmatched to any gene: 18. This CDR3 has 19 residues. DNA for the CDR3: TGTGCCAGCAGCCCGCCTCCGGGACTAGCGGATACCCTTGTCAATGAGCAGTTCTTC. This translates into CASSPPPGLADTLVNEQFF.

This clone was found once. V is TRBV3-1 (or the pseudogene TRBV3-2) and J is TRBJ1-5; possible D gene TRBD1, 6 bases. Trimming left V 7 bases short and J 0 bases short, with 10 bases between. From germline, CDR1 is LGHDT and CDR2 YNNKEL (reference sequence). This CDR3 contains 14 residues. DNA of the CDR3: TGTGCCAGCACCCAGGGGCTTAGCAATCAGCCCCAGCATTTT. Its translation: CASTQGLSNQPQHF.

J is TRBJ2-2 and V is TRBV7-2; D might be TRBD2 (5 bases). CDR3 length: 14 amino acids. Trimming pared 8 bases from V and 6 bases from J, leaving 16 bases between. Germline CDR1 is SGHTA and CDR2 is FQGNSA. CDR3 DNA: TGTGCCAGCTCGGGAAGGGTCGTCTCCGGGGAGCTGTTTTTT. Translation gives CASSGRVVSGELFF.

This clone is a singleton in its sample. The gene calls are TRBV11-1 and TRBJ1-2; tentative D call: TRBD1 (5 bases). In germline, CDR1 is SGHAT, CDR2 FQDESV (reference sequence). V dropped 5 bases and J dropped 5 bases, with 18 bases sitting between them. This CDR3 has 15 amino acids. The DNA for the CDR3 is TGTGCCAGCAGCCAAACAGCAGGGCCGACGTATGGCTACACCTTC. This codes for CASSQTAGPTYGYTF.

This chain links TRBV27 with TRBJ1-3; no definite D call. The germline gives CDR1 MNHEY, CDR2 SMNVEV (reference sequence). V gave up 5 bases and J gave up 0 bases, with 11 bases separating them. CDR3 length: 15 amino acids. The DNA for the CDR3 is TGTGCCAGCAGTATCACGTACAGCTCTGGAAACACCATATATTTT. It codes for CASSITYSSGNTIYF.

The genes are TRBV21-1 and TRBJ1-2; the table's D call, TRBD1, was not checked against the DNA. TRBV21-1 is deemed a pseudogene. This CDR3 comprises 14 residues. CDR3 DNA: TGTGCCAGCAGCAAAGACTACAGGGGGAATGGCTACACCTTC. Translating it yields CASSKDYRGNGYTF.

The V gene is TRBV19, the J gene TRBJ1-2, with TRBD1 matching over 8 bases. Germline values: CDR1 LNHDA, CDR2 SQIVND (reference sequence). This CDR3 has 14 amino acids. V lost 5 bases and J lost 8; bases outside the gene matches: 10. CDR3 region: CASSPDRGPGGYTF. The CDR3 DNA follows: TGTGCCAGTAGTCCAGACAGGGGACCAGGGGGCTACACCTTC.

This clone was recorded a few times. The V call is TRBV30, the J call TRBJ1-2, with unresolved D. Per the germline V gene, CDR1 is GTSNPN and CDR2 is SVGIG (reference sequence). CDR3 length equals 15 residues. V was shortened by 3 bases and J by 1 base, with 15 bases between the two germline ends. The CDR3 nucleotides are TGTGCCTGGAGCGAGGGCACCGCCCTTAACTATGGCTACACCTTC. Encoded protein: CAWSEGTALNYGYTF.

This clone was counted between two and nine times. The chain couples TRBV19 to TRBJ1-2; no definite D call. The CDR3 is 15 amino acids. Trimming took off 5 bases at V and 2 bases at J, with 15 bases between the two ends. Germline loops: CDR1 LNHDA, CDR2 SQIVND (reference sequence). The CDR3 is CASSVLRLENYGYTF. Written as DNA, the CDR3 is TGTGCCAGTAGTGTACTACGGTTGGAGAACTATGGCTACACCTTC.